Detailed here is one T cell receptor (beta chain). Its matching antigen is unknown. The record originates from a study of OX40 agonist ivuxolimab in advanced cancers. Overall study results and limits: Expanded clones were, on average, more numerous in CD8+ T cells than in CD4+.

The length of the CDR3 is 17 residues. V lost 2 bases to trimming and J lost 4 bases; unmatched junction nucleotides: 13. In germline, CDR1 is MRHNA, CDR2 SNTAGT. Profiled with immunoSEQ multiplex PCR; TCRdb holds only in-frame clones, not every one. The sample includes approximately 74,000 clones, around nine tenths seen only once; the top ten take approximately 0.5%. This sequence originates from an adult with an advanced solid tumor such as melanoma, head and neck, liver or kidney cancer. Sequences were derived from CD4+ or CD8+ T cells sorted from blood, sampled in a trial of the OX40 agonist ivuxolimab. The chain recombines TRBV6-4 with TRBJ2-5, with 7 nucleotides matching TRBD1. CDR3 in DNA: TGTGCCAGCAGTGACAAAACGGATGGACAGGATCGAGAGACCCAGTACTTC. Protein product: CASSDKTDGQDRETQYF.